This TCR delta chain originates from a study of delta chains in infants with herpesvirus infections. Study-wide context: A Ugandan infant cohort was followed from birth for primary CMV. The search targeted a public fetal Vdelta1/Vgamma8 clonotype after postnatal CMV infection. Overall study results and limits: The public Vdelta1 clonotype appeared in about 20% of the 18 CMV-infected infants. The public clonotype decayed quickly, seemingly gone after around two months.

PBMC RNA was reverse transcribed using gamma-chain- and delta-chain-specific primers. TCRdb re-analyzed the RT-PCR reads via CATT. The sample shows some 750 delta-chain clones, around 34% of them seen only once. The CDR3 totals 19 residues. The germline V gene has CDR1 GEAIGNYY and CDR2 EKD. The V and J ends lost 0 bases and 0 bases, in that order; junction bases with no gene match: 3. With respect to this clone: Its antigen remains unidentified.

The receptor was isolated from a human donor who was a Ugandan infant, either HIV-exposed or HIV-unexposed (not recorded which). The rearrangement joins TRDV2 to TRDJ3; 11 nucleotides line up with TRDD3. Specimen: peripheral blood, collected at time point 1 of longitudinal follow-up. Written as DNA, the CDR3 is TGTGCCTGTGACACCTGGGGGATACGCAGCTCCTGGGACACCCGACAGATGTTTTTC. The encoded protein is CACDTWGIRSSWDTRQMFF.